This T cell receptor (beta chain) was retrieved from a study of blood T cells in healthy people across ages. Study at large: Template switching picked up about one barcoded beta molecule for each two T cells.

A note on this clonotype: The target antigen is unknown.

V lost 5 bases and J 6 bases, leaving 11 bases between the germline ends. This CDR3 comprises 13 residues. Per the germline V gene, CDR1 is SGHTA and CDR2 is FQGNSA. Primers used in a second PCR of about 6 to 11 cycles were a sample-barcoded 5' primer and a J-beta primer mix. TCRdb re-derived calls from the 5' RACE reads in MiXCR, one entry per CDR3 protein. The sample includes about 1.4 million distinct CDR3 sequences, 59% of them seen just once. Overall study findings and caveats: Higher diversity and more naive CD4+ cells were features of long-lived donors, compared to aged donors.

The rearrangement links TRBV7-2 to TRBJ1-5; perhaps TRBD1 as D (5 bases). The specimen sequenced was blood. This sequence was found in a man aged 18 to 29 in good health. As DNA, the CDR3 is TGTGCCAGCAGCCCGGGACTCACTCAGCCCCAGCATTTT. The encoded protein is CASSPGLTQPQHF.